This T cell receptor (beta chain) was retrieved from a study of post-analysis software for immune sequencing data. Overall study context: Relapsing-remitting, secondary progressive and progressive-relapsing multiple sclerosis courses were included. Study conclusions and caveats: Samples from one preparation batch, clustered by F measure, grouped strongly together. In patients, about 5 TRBV segments were more frequent than in controls, with TRBV5-6, TRBV5-1 and TRBV20-1 among them.

This clonotype was recorded a few times. Its target is unknown. Germline-derived CDR1 and CDR2 are DFQATT and SNEGSKA (reference sequence). With 0 bases removed from V and 6 bases from J, the gap between germline ends came to 15 bases. CDR3 size: 14 residues. cDNA libraries for TCR beta contained unique molecular identifiers. With about 0.9 to 11 million T cells as the source, 400,000 to 550,000 cDNA molecules resulted. TCRdb reprocessed the PCR reads with MiXCR, giving one entry per CDR3 protein. The sample carries roughly 540,000 distinct CDR3 sequences, around a third recorded once. The chain recombines TRBV20-1 with TRBJ2-7, with a tentative D call TRBD2 (5 bases). This TCR derives from a girl younger than 18 with multiple sclerosis. Sequenced sample: blood. The CDR3 nucleotides read TGCAGTGCTAGAGATACCGAGGGCGCCGCCGAGCAGTACTTC. Its translation: CSARDTEGAAEQYF.